This T cell receptor (beta chain) was documented in a study of shared clonotypes between healthy human individuals. The wider study: Each donor's CD4 naive and CD4 memory cells filled three plates apiece, CD8 naive two, and CD8 memory one. Study conclusions and caveats: Generation of non-shared clonotypes was less probable than generation of clonotypes shared by all four donors.

TCRdb keeps only in-frame clones here, not all; method: immunoSEQ multiplex PCR. This repertoire shows about 580,000 clones, roughly 98% found once; its top ten account for around 0.3%. CD45RO-negative, CCR7-positively selected cells formed the naive CD8 fraction, excluding terminally differentiated effector memory CD45RA+ cells. Those who donated, Caucasian adults without exception, all lived in Nashville, Tennessee. In regard to this clone: Its specificity is unknown.

Germline values: CDR1 MGHRA, CDR2 YSYEKL. The V end was cut by 2 bases, the J end by 8 bases, with 16 bases between. The CDR3 contains 15 residues. The sequenced sample was naive CD8+ T cells sorted from blood. J is TRBJ2-1 and V is TRBV4-1; a weak D match, TRBD2 (5 bases). The TCR comes from a man under 40 in good health. The CDR3 reads CASSQTTSPSDEQFF. CDR3 coding DNA: TGCGCCAGCAGCCAAACTACTAGTCCCTCCGATGAGCAGTTCTTC.